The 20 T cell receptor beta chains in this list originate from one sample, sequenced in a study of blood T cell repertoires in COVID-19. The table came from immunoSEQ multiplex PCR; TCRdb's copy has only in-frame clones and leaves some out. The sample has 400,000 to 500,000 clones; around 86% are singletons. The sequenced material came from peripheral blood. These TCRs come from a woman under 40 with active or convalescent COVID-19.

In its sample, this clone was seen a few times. The CDR3 region has the DNA TGTGCCTGGAGAAGAATGGGGCCACCGTCCGAGCAGTACTTC. As protein: CAWRRMGPPSEQYF. The rearrangement uses TRBV30 and TRBJ2-7, with D perhaps matching TRBD1 (5 bases). The V and J ends lost 3 bases and 6 bases respectively, with 18 bases between them. The CDR3 loop spans 14 amino acids. Looked up from germline, CDR1 is GTSNPN and CDR2 is SVGIG (reference sequence).

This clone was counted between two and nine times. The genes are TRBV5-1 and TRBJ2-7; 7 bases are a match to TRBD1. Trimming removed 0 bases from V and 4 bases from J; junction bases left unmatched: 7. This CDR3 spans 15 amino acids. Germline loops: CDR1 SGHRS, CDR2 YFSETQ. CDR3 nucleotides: TGCGCCAGCAGCTTGGTACAGGGGATGAAGTACGAGCAGTACTTC. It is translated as CASSLVQGMKYEQYF. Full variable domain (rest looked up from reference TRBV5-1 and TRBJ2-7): KAGVTQTPRYLIKTRGQQVTLSCSPISGHRSVSWYQQTPGQGLQFLFEYFSETQRNKGNFPGRFSGRQFSNSRSEMNVSTLELGDSALYLCASSLVQGMKYEQYFGPGTRLTVT.

CDR3: CACIQGMNTGELFF. In DNA form, the CDR3 reads TGTGCCTGTATTCAGGGGATGAACACCGGGGAGCTGTTTTTT. This chain links TRBV30 with TRBJ2-2; tentative D call: TRBD1 (6 bases). The V gene lost 6 bases and the J gene lost 1 base, with 12 bases spanning the gap. Per the germline V gene, CDR1 is GTSNPN and CDR2 is SVGIG (reference sequence). The CDR3 runs 14 residues. The whole variable domain, filled in from reference TRBV30 and TRBJ2-2, reads SQTIHQWPATLVQPVGSPLSLECTVEGTSNPNLYWYRQAAGRGLQLLFYSVGIGQISSEVPQNLSASRPQDRQFILSSKKLLLSDSGFYLCACIQGMNTGELFFGEGSRLTVL.

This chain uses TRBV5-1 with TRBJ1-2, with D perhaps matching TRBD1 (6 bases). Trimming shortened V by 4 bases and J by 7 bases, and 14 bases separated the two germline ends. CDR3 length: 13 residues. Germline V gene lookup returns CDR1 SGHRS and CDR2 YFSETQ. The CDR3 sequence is CASSRRTDSGYTF. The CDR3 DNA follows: TGCGCCAGCAGCCGGAGGACAGACTCTGGCTACACCTTC.

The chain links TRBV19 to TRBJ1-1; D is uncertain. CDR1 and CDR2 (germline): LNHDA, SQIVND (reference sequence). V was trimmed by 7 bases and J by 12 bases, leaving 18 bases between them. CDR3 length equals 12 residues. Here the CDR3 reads CASTMEGGRSFF. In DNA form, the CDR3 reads TGTGCCAGTACTATGGAGGGAGGGCGGTCTTTCTTT.

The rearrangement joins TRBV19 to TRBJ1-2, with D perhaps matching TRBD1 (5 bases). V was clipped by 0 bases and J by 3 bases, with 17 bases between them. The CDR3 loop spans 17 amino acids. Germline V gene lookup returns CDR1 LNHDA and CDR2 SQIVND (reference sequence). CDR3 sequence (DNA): TGTGCCAGTAGTATAGATCTTCCTGACATAGGGGACTATGGCTACACCTTC. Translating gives CASSIDLPDIGDYGYTF.

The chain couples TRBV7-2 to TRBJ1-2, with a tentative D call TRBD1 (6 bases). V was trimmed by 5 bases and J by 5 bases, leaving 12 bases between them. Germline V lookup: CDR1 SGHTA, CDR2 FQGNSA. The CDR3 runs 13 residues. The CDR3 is CASSVQGGYGYTF. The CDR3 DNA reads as TGTGCCAGCAGCGTACAGGGTGGGTATGGCTACACCTTC.

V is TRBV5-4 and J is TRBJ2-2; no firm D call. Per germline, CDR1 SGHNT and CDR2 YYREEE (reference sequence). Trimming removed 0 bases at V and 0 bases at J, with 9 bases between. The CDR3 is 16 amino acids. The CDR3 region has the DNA TGTGCCAGCAGCTTGGGGGCGTCTCCGAACACCGGGGAGCTGTTTTTT. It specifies CASSLGASPNTGELFF.

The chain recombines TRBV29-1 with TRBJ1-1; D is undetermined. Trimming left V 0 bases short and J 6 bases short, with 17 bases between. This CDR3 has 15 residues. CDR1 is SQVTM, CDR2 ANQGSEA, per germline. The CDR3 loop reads CSVEDSAGSGAEAFF. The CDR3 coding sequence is TGCAGCGTTGAAGATTCGGCCGGGAGTGGGGCTGAAGCTTTCTTT.

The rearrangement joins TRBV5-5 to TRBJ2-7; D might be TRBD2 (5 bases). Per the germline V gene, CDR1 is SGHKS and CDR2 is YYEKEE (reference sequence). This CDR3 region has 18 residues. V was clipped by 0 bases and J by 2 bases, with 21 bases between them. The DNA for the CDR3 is TGTGCCAGCAGCTTGGCCTTGCTGGAGGAGCCGATTGCCTACGAGCAGTACTTC. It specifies CASSLALLEEPIAYEQYF. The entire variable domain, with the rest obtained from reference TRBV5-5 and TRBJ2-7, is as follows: DAGVTQSPTHLIKTRGQQVTLRCSPISGHKSVSWYQQVLGQGPQFIFQYYEKEERGRGNFPDRFSARQFPNYSSELNVNALLLGDSALYLCASSLALLEEPIAYEQYFGPGTRLTVT.

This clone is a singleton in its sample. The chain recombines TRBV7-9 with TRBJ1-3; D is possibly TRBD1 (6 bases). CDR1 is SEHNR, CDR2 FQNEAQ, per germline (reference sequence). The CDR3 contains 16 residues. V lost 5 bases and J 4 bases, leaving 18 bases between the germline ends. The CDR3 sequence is CASSPLDRTRGNTIYF. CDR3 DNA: TGTGCCAGCAGCCCCCTCGACAGGACGAGAGGAAACACCATATATTTT.

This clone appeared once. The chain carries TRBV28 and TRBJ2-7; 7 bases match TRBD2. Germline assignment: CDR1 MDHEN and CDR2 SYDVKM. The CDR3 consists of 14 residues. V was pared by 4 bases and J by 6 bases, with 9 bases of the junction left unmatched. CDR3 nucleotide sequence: TGTGCCAGCAGTTCGCTGACTAGCTCGGTCGAGCAGTACTTC. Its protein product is CASSSLTSSVEQYF.

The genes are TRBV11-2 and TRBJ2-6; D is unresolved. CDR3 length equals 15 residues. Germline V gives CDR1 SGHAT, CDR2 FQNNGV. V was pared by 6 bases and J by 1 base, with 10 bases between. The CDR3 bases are TGTGCCAGCAGTATAACTGGTTCTGGGGCCAACGTCCTGACTTTC. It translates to CASSITGSGANVLTF.

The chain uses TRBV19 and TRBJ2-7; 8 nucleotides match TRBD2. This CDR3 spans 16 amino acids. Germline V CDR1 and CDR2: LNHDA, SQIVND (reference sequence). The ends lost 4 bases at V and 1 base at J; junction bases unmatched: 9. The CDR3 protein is CASSNQLAVPSYEQYF. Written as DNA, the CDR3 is TGTGCCAGTAGTAACCAACTAGCGGTCCCATCCTACGAGCAGTACTTC.

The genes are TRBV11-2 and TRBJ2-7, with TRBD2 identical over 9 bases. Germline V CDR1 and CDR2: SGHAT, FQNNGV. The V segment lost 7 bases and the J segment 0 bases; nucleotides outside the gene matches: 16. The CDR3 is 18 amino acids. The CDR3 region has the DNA TGTGCCAGCACCATGGGGCCTAGCGGGAACCCGAGCTCCTACGAGCAGTACTTC. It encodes CASTMGPSGNPSSYEQYF. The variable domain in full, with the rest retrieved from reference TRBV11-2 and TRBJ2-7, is EAGVAQSPRYKIIEKRQSVAFWCNPISGHATLYWYQQILGQGPKLLIQFQNNGVVDDSQLPKDRFSAERLKGVDSTLKIQPAKLEDSAVYLCASTMGPSGNPSSYEQYFGPGTRLTVT.

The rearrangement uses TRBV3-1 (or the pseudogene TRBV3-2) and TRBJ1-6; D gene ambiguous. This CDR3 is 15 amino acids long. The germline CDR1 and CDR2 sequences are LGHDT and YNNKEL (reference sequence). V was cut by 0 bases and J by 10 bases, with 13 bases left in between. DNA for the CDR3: TGTGCCAGCAGCCAAGATGGGCAGAGTAGGTCACCCCTCCACTTT. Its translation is CASSQDGQSRSPLHF.

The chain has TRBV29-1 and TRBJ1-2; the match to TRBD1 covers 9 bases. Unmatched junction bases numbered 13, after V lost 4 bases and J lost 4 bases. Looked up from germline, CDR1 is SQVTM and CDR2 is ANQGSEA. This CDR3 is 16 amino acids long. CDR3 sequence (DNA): TGCAGCGTTGGGACCGGACAGGGGTTGGCGGGCTATGGCTACACCTTC. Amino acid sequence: CSVGTGQGLAGYGYTF.

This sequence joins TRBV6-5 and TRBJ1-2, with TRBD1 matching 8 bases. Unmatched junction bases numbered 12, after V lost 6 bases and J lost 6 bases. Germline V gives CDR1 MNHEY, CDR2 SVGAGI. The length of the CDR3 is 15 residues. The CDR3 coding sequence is TGTGCCAGCAGAAGAGCCGGGACAGGAAACGATGGCTACACCTTC. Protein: CASRRAGTGNDGYTF.

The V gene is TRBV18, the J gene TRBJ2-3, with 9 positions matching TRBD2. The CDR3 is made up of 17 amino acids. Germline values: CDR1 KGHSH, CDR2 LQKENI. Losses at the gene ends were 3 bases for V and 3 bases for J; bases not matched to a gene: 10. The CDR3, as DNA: TGTGCCAGCTCACCGTTCCTGGGTAGCGGGGGAACAGATACGCAGTATTTT. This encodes CASSPFLGSGGTDTQYF.

The DNA of the CDR3 is TGTGCCAGCAGCGTAGAATCAGTGACCGGGGAGCTGTTTTTT. Its protein product is CASSVESVTGELFF. This chain links TRBV9 with TRBJ2-2; D remains unclear. Trimming pared 0 bases from V and 5 bases from J, leaving 8 bases between. Germline loops: CDR1 SGDLS, CDR2 YYNGEE. The CDR3 is 14 amino acids.